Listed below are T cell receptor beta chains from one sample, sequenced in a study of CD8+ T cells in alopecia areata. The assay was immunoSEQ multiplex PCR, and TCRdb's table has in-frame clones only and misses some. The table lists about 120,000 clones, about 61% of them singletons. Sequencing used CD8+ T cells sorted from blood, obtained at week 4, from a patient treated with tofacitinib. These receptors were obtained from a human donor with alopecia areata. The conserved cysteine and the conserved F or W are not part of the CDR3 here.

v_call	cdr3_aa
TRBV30	AWSLGTGEETQY
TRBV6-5	ASSYSEEETQY
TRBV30	AWIRRSGGTEAF
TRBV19	ASSESGEQF
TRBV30	AWSREKITTDTQY
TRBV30	AFSGTTYEQY
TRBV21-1	ASSSPCRIIAKNIQY
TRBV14	ASSLRQGPNEKLF
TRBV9	ASSAWGESLETQY
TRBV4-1	ASSQIGGMNTEAF
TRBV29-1	SVEDQARAPYGYT
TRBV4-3	ASSQDRGYTGELF
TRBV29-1	SVEDPQANYGYT
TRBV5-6	ASSSAGGHEQY
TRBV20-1	SALNTEAF
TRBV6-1	ASKQGAQGQPQH
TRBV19	ATLPEAGGGDGYT
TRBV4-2	ASSPGDSLY
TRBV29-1	SAGTGSGANVLT
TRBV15	ATAGRSYNEQF
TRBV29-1	SVGSRGGYNEQF
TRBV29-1	SVEILTEAF
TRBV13	ASSLAIPGTVAYEQY
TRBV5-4	ASSQDRVSYEQY
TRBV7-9	ASSLDRLGVKLF
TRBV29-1	SVEGHSYEQY
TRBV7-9	ASSLVGEGAYEQY
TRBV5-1	ASSADSGGVYEQY
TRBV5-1	ASSSPGQGFNEQF
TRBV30	AWSTGAGANVLT
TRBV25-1	ASTSHEKLF
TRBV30	AWSVQGSTYEQY
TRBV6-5	ASSPGTEQY